The T cell receptor beta chain described here comes from a study of cytotoxic CD8 clonotypes in ibrutinib-treated CLL. CDR3 length: 13 amino acids. Trimming pared 2 bases from V and 4 bases from J, leaving 11 bases between. Germline CDR1 is SQVTM and CDR2 is ANQGSEA. A few counts support this clone. Only in-frame clones appear in the TCRdb table, and some are missing; sequencing was by immunoSEQ multiplex PCR. The sample has roughly 11,000 clones, approximately 85% seen once. The sequence derives from a human donor with chronic lymphocytic leukemia. Sample: PBMCs, taken at disease progression, from a patient treated with ibrutinib. The rearrangement links TRBV29-1 to TRBJ1-1; a weak D match, TRBD1 (5 bases). DNA of the CDR3: TGCAGCGTTGAAAGCTCCGGGGGCACTGAAGCTTTCTTT. Protein sequence: CSVESSGGTEAFF.